The 15 T cell receptor beta chains listed next were all sequenced from one sample in a study of tumor and adjacent non-tumor tissue in lung cancer. No cell sorting was done before RNA was extracted from the tissue. The normal lung tissue was taken more than 3 cm from the tumor edge. TCRbeta libraries were built with three rounds of nested PCR, modified from ARM-PCR. Using its own MiXCR run on the multiplex PCR reads, TCRdb lists one record per CDR3 protein. The table records about 98,000 distinct CDR3 sequences, 80% of them present only once. The source material was distant non-tumor lung tissue. The receptors shown here come from a man aged 55 to 69 with small cell lung cancer.

As to this clonotype: The conserved phenylalanine or tryptophan normally closing the CDR3 is absent here, so this likely arose from a read error. This rearrangement joins TRBV4-2 to TRBJ1-5, with 10 bases aligning to TRBD1. This CDR3 is built from 16 residues. V shed 4 bases, J shed 6 bases, and the junction held 9 bases outside the gene matches. CDR1 and CDR2 from the germline V gene are LGHNA and YNFKEQ. This CDR3 reads CASSLAGTGDTQPQHS. The CDR3 coding sequence is TGTGCCAGCAGCCTAGCAGGGACAGGGGATACTCAGCCCCAGCATTCT.

Concerning this clonotype: The junction and the germline gene differ at one end; a read error may be behind it. V and J are TRBV9 and TRBJ1-1; D is perhaps TRBD1 (6 bases). CDR1 SGDLS and CDR2 YYNGEE come from the germline V gene. This CDR3 has 15 amino acids. CDR3 in amino acids: CTSSVAGGAGTEAFF. As DNA, the CDR3 is TGTACCAGCAGCGTAGCCGGGGGGGCCGGCACTGAAGCTTTCTTT.

The V and J genes are TRBV20-1 and TRBJ2-2; maybe TRBD1 (5 bases). The CDR3 runs to 14 residues. Germline CDR1 DFQATT, CDR2 SNEGSKA (reference sequence). The V end lost 6 bases, the J end lost 6 bases, and 17 bases lay between the germline ends. This chain's CDR3 is CSATRTQVSGELFF. DNA for the CDR3: TGCAGTGCGACCAGGACACAAGTATCCGGGGAGCTGTTTTTT.

This clonotype was counted between two and nine times. Possible read error: a much larger clone is one base away. The rearrangement joins TRBV6-5 to TRBJ1-3; unclear D gene. CDR1 is MNHEY, CDR2 SVGAGI, per germline. V was pared by 2 bases and J by 3 bases, with 8 bases between. This CDR3 region has 14 residues. In nucleotides, the CDR3 is TGTGCCAGCAGTTACGGGGTCTTTGGAAACACCATATATTTT. Translation gives CASSYGVFGNTIYF.

As concerns this clonotype: One end of the junction is discordant with germline, which a read error may explain. The V and J genes are TRBV5-1 and TRBJ2-5, with D perhaps matching TRBD2 (5 bases). Germline V gene sequence: CDR1 SGHRS, CDR2 YFSETQ. The CDR3 is 14 residues long. Here the CDR3 DNA reads TGTGCCAGCAGCATCGAAGGAGGACAAGAGACCCAGTACTTC. This gives the protein CASSIEGGQETQYF.

This clonotype was counted a single time. This may come from a read error, since a much larger clone is one base off. The rearrangement links TRBV20-1 to TRBJ2-5; no clear D. The CDR3 is 11 amino acids. Deletions cut 5 bases from V and 7 bases from J, with 11 bases between. Germline V gives CDR1 DFQATT, CDR2 SNEGSKA (reference sequence). CDR3 DNA sequence: TGCAGTGCTGACGCACAGTGGACCCAGTACTTC. This encodes CSADAQWTQYF.

Concerning this clonotype: Since no conserved phenylalanine or tryptophan closes the CDR3, a read error is the likely cause. The V gene is TRBV12-3 or TRBV12-4, the J gene TRBJ1-5, with 10 bases fitting TRBD1. After removal of 5 bases from V and 3 bases from J, the junction contained 7 bases not matched to a gene. CDR3 size: 16 residues. DNA of the CDR3: TGTGCCAGCAGTCTCCAGACAGGGGGCTACAATCAGCCCCAGCATCTC. Encoded protein: CASSLQTGGYNQPQHL.

A note on this clonotype: A read error may be the cause here, since a much bigger clone is one base away. The chain links TRBV20-1 to TRBJ2-5; 7 nucleotides match TRBD2. J was trimmed by 1 base and V by 6 bases; bases with no gene match: 11. The CDR3 length is 15 residues. CDR1 is DFQATT and CDR2 is SNEGSKA in the germline V gene (reference sequence). DNA of the CDR3: TGCAGTGCCGTAACCCCGGGGAGGGTCCAAGAGACCCAGTACTTC. Translating gives CSAVTPGRVQETQYF.

A note on this clonotype: Germline and junction disagree at one end, which may indicate a read error. The V call is TRBV4-1, the J call TRBJ2-2; 10 bases are a match to TRBD2. Germline V gives CDR1 MGHRA, CDR2 YSYEKL. The CDR3 is 17 amino acids. This CDR3 reads CASSSGTSGTNTGELFF. The CDR3 coding sequence is TGCGCCAGCAGCTCCGGAACTAGCGGGACGAACACCGGGGAGTTGTTTTTT.

Turning to this clonotype: One junction end disagrees with the germline gene, perhaps due to a read error. The chain recombines TRBV12-3 or TRBV12-4 with TRBJ2-5; 8 nucleotides agree with TRBD1. This CDR3 is built from 14 residues. CDR3 residues: CASSLMDREWTQYF. For the CDR3, the DNA is TGTGCTAGCAGTTTAATGGACAGGGAATGGACCCAGTACTTC.

This rearrangement joins TRBV11-2 to TRBJ2-5, with D possibly TRBD2 on 6 matching bases. This CDR3 contains 15 residues. Germline lookup yields CDR1 SGHAT and CDR2 FQNNGV. V dropped 7 bases and J dropped 0 bases, with 15 bases sitting between them. CDR3 sequence (DNA): TGTGCCAGCAACATGAGGGCGGGACACCAAGAGACCCAGTACTTC. It specifies CASNMRAGHQETQYF.

J is TRBJ2-1 and V is TRBV20-1; D is possibly TRBD1 (6 bases). CDR3 length: 15 residues. Trimming left V 6 bases short and J 8 bases short, with 23 bases between. From germline, CDR1 is DFQATT and CDR2 SNEGSKA (reference sequence). The CDR3 sequence: CSARTAGTPDDEQFF. CDR3 nucleotide sequence: TGCAGTGCGCGGACTGCCGGGACACCAGACGATGAGCAGTTCTTC.

Comment on this clonotype: One junction end does not reproduce the germline sequence, and a read error may be involved. CDR3 DNA: TGCATCGTTCCCCCCAGCGATTCCTCCTACAATGAGCAGTTCTTC. Translation: CIVPPSDSSYNEQFF. V and J are TRBV29-1 and TRBJ2-1, with D uncertain. Germline V gene sequence: CDR1 SQVTM, CDR2 ANQGSEA. The length of the CDR3 is 15 residues.

A word on this clonotype: A much larger clone lies a single base off, so this may be a read error. The chain carries TRBV10-1 and TRBJ2-2, with 11 nucleotides matching TRBD1. The CDR3 has 16 residues. CDR1 is WNHNN and CDR2 is SYGVQD in the germline V gene (reference sequence). CDR3 in amino acids: CASSPRDRGNTGELCF. In nucleotides, the CDR3 is TGCGCCAGCAGCCCACGGGACAGGGGGAACACCGGGGAGCTGTGTTTT.

This clonotype was found once. This may be a read error: a much more frequent sequence differs by one nucleotide. The V call is TRBV24-1, the J call TRBJ2-1; 11 bases map to TRBD2. CDR3 length: 20 residues. Looked up from germline, CDR1 is KGHDR and CDR2 is SFDVKD. V lost 4 bases, J lost 0 bases, and 13 bases stayed unmatched. This chain's CDR3 is CATSDLPGLAAVHSYNEQFF. The CDR3 nucleotides read TGTGCCACCAGTGACTTACCGGGACTAGCGGCCGTTCACTCCTACAATGAGCAGTTCTTC.